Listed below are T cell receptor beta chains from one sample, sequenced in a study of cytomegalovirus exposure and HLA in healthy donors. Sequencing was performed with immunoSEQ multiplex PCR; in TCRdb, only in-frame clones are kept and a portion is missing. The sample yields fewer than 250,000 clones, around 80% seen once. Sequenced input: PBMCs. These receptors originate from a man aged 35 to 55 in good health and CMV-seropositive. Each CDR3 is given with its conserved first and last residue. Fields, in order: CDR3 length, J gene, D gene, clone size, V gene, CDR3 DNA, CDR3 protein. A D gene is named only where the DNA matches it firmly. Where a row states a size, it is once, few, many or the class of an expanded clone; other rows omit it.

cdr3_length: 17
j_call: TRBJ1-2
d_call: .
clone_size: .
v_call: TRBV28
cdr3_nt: TGTGCCAGCAGGACGGGTGGGGGGGGGCTTACTAACTATGGCTACACCTTC
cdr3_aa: CASRTGGGGLTNYGYTF

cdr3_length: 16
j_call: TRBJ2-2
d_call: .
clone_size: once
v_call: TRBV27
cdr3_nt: TGTGCCAGCAGTTTCGGACGGGGATCGAACACCGGGGAGCTGTTTTTT
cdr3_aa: CASSFGRGSNTGELFF

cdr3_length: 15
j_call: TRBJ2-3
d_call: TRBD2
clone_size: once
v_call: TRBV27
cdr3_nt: TGTGCCAGCAGTTTAACAGGACTAGCGGGAGATACGCAGTATTTT
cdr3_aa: CASSLTGLAGDTQYF

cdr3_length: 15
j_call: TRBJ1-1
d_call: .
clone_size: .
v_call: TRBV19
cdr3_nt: TGTGCCAGTAGTCCCCCGGGGGTTGGGGACACTGAAGCTTTCTTT
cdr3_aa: CASSPPGVGDTEAFF

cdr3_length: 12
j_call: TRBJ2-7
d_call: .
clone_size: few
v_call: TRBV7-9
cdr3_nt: TGTGCCAGCAGCTTGGGAAGAGGGGAGCAGTACTTC
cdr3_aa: CASSLGRGEQYF

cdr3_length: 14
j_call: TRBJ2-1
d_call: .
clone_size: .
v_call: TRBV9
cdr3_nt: TGTGCCAGCAGCGTCACTAGCTCCTACAATGAGCAGTTCTTC
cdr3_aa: CASSVTSSYNEQFF

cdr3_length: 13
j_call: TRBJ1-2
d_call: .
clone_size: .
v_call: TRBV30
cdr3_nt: TGTGCCTGGAGGAATCAGGCTAACTATGGCTACACCTTC
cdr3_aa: CAWRNQANYGYTF

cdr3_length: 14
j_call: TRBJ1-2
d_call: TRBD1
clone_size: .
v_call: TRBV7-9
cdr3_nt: TGTGCCAGCAGCTTTGCAGGGGGCGACTATGGCTACACCTTC
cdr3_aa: CASSFAGGDYGYTF

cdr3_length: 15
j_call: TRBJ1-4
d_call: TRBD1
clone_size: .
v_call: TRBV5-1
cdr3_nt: TGCGCCAGCAGCTTTATGGGACAGTCAAATGAAAAACTGTTTTTT
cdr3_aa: CASSFMGQSNEKLFF

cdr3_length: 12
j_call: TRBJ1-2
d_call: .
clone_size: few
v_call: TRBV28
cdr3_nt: TGTGCCAGCACCCCTTGGAAGGAGGGCTACACCTTC
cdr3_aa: CASTPWKEGYTF

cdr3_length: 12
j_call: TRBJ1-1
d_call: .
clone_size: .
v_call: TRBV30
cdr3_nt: TGTGCCTGGACCGGCGGGGGGACTGAAGCTTTCTTT
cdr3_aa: CAWTGGGTEAFF

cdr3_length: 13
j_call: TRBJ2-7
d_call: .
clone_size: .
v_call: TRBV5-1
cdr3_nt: TGCGCCAGCAGCTTGTCACCGAGCTACGAGCAGTACTTC
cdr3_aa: CASSLSPSYEQYF

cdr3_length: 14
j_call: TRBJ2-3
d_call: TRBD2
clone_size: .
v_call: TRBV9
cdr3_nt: TGTGCCAGCAGCGAGTGGACTAGCGAAGATACGCAGTATTTT
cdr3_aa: CASSEWTSEDTQYF

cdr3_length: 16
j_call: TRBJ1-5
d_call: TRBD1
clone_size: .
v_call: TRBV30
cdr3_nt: TGTGCCTGGAGTGTACCTGACAGGGGTAGGAATCAGCCCCAGCATTTT
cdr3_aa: CAWSVPDRGRNQPQHF

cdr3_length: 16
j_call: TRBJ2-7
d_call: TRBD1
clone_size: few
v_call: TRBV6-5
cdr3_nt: TGTGCCAGCAGTTCCCCGTCCCGACAGGGTAGCTACGAGCAGTACTTC
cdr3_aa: CASSSPSRQGSYEQYF